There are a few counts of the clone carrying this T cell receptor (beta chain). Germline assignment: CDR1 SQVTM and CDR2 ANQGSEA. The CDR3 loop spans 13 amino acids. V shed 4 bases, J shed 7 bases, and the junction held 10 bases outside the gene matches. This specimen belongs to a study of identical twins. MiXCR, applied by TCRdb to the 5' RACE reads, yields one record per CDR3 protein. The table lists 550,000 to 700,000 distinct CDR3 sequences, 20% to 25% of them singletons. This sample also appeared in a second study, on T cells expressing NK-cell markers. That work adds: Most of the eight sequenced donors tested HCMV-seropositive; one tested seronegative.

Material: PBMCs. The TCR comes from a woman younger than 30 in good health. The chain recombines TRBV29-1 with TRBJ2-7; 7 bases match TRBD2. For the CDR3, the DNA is TGCAGCGTTGTCCCAGCGGGGCGGGCGGAGCAGTACTTC. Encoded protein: CSVVPAGRAEQYF.